A single TCR beta chain is shown here with its context. There is no known antigen for this receptor. No base quality information exists; no much larger clone differs at one position. The method was the immunoSEQ multiplex PCR assay. For the multiplex PCR, a mixture combining 60 forward primers for TCR Vbeta segments and 13 reverse primers for TCR Jbeta segments was used. Amplification of the CDR3 region of rearranged TCR beta genes was performed with a multiplex PCR assay on genomic DNA. On the Illumina HiSeq System, the amplified TCR beta libraries were sequenced as 87-base-pair reads. The authors' pipeline ran thus. A later analysis counted tens of millions of unique TCR beta chains across the 640 or so repertoires, and 10 million to 11 million of these chains were shared by at least two donors. A nearest-neighbor algorithm error-corrected the raw reads and collapsed the reads into unique sequences, merging closely related sequences to remove PCR and sequencing errors. V, D and J gene segments were assigned by aligning CDR3 sequences to IMGT reference sequences. Each retained sequence needed at least a six-nucleotide match to both a V gene segment and a J gene segment. A rearrangement counted as productive if the CDR3 had no stop codons and remained in frame with V and J, and every other rearrangement counted as non-productive. Following IMGT convention, CDR3 was defined as the stretch from the second conserved V-encoded cysteine to the conserved J-encoded phenylalanine. The earlier analysis of 587 of the donors excluded sequences that lacked an unambiguous match to a single V gene segment. In an earlier analysis of several hundred of the donors, V segments were called functional above 56.7% productive rearrangements and were called segregating when the between-donor standard deviation exceeded 5%. A statistical classification framework was developed to diagnose cytomegalovirus status using the catalog of TCR beta chain sequences. A later analysis assigned V and J genes by comparing TCR nucleotide sequences with IMGT/GENE-DB human TR gene sequences. Using the TCRdist pipeline, a later analysis assigned CDR3 sequences along with most-parsimonious VDJ recombination scenarios. In a later analysis, each TCR beta chain was defined by its CDR3 amino acid sequence together with its V-gene family, and reads without a unique V-gene family were excluded. As a way to deal with suspected cross-contamination and a sequencing artifact, a later analysis dropped hundreds of nucleotide sequences that were highly shared and had low generation probability. In a later analysis, a clonal expansion index for each public chain was calculated from normalized within-repertoire ranks of inferred template counts. A later analysis computed generation probabilities with a VDJ recombination model fitted to out-of-frame rearrangements, and checked the results against IGoR. In a later analysis, hypergeometric tests were used to score TCR-TCR, TCR-HLA and TCR-CMV co-occurrence, with a repertoire-size bias correction applied to TCR pairs. False discovery rates were estimated in a later analysis by permuting HLA or CMV assignments 20 times. In a later analysis, co-occurring TCRs were grouped using DBSCAN, with TCRdist sequence similarity added in when clustering inside HLA-allele-positive subsets. Repertoires with fewer than 30,000 or more than 120,000 public chains, plus five repertoires with anomalous nucleotide sharing, were excluded from co-occurrence clustering. What TCRdb holds here is the immuneACCESS table cut down to in-frame rearrangements. Part of the clones is not present; checked against another copy, under half of the missing clones reflect an unresolved V gene, and the others are unexplained. V and J calls and clone size are given by that table; D and trimming were obtained from the DNA. In this sample the table shows about 140,000 clones, more than 75% of which occur a single time. The top ten clones comprise around 3.7% of the sample.

The sample is drawn from a study of cytomegalovirus exposure and HLA in healthy donors (dated by TCRdb to 2015 to 2018). Background on the whole study: An earlier analysis of some 550 of the donors reported about 290 Gb of sequence data and 100 million to 130 million unique TCR beta sequences from about 180 million T cells. An early release that covered roughly 600 HLA-typed donors contained approximately 300 gigabases of sequencing data and tens of millions of unique TCR sequences. The genetic ancestry cluster associated with self-reported Caucasian donors included about four fifths of the roughly 380 genotyped donors. The study was designed to test whether signatures of past pathogen exposure could be identified by cataloging public T cell receptors. The study used immunosequencing to profile the T cell repertoires of under 700 subjects and linked those repertoires to cytomegalovirus serostatus. Along with the roughly 710-subject first cohort, a separate validation cohort of over a hundred different subjects was used. High-throughput TCR immunosequencing, statistical association of individual TCRs with disease status, and machine learning were combined to predict cytomegalovirus infection status. A later analysis re-examined previously published TCR beta repertoires from more than 550 donors and added high-resolution HLA genotyping to investigate patterns of TCR occurrence. In the later analysis, no new phenotypic data were used to find candidate immune exposures; instead, reliance was placed on TCR beta sequences and their occurrence across donors. In an earlier analysis of roughly 600 of the donors, high-throughput TCR beta sequencing was used to judge whether each TCR beta V gene segment behaved as functional or pseudogenic. Donor age, sex, ethnicity and CMV serostatus were compiled alongside the repertoire data. Genome-wide SNP genotypes for about 55% of the roughly 670 donors were used in a later genetic analysis, which treated that subset as a discovery cohort. Every discovery cohort repertoire had been produced on one sequencing platform. HLA typing covered class I and class II loci at four-digit resolution. The number of donors typed differed by locus, with about 629-640 for A, B, C, DRB1 and DQB1, approximately 500 for DQA1, 606 for DPA1, and around 460 for DPB1. A few DR-DQ haplotypes were treated as single units for association and clustering because of strong linkage in the cohort. On average, around 200,000 unique TCR beta nucleotide sequences were sequenced per donor among a few hundred genotyped donors of the cohort, with around 19% of those sequences being non-productive.

Study-level results and caveats: According to a later analysis, TCR association rates differed among HLA loci, with DRB1 alleles showing the most associated TCRs and HLA-C alleles showing the fewest. A cluster of highly shared sequence variants was judged likely to represent a technical artifact of the sequencing pipeline. A total of about 150 TCR beta chains were listed by the study as associated with cytomegalovirus. Over 15 rarely observed V segments, including chromosome 9 orphons, were excluded from the earlier analysis of some 590 of the donors because counts were too low. In vitro tests confirmed that three of the cytomegalovirus-associated TCR beta chains recognize cytomegalovirus antigens. It was suggested by the authors that the approach could potentially be generalized to other disease states and immunological phenotypes. The classifier was reported to diagnose cytomegalovirus status with high specificity and sensitivity in both the original cohort and the validation cohort. A further reported finding was that TCR beta sequences accurately predicted the HLA-A and HLA-B alleles for most subjects in the first cohort. Most CMV-associated TCR beta chains appeared to be HLA-restricted in a later analysis, and the HLA associations seemed to be driven largely by CMV exposure. Because HLA typing was unavailable for some donors at each locus, only the typed subset was used in association tests. In a later analysis, several top co-occurrence clusters were reported to appear linked to parvovirus B19, influenza, CMV and Epstein-Barr virus. An association between a missense DCLRE1C variant and V-gene and J-gene trimming of TCR beta chains was found in a later genetic analysis and replicated in an independent cohort. Some IMGT-functional V segments, including TRBV6-2 and TRBV6-3, could not be distinguished by the 87-base-pair reads and were therefore excluded. When HLA alleles, especially DR and DQ, strongly co-occurred, TCR associations were difficult to assign to individual alleles. This cohort had only TCR beta chains sequenced, and the lack of alpha or paired-chain data limited which features could be detected. Linkage disequilibrium might explain the correlated functional status among segregating V segments, but an unknown experimental factor could not be ruled out. Compared with equally common non-associated chains, HLA-associated TCR beta chains in a later analysis were more clonally expanded and had lower generation probabilities. Immune exposure information for the cohort was limited to CMV serostatus. In a later genetic analysis, fewer N-insertions in productive TCRs were reported among donors in an Asian-associated ancestry cluster than the roughly 700-donor mean. In an earlier analysis of some 500 of the donors, most TCR beta V segments were observed in productive rearrangements about 87% or about 30% of the time, broadly matching IMGT annotations. Sequencing depth was assumed to be roughly uniform across donors in the presence/absence analyses, though that assumption may not hold. A later analysis associated some 17,000 TCR beta sequences with specific HLA alleles at a false discovery rate of 0.05. Across donors, most TCR sequences were observed very rarely, whereas some public TCRs were present in many individuals.

Sequences SGHTA (CDR1) and FQGTGA (CDR2) are obtained from the germline V gene. From its cysteine to its phenylalanine, the CDR3 spans 15 amino acids. Here the CDR3 DNA is all that survives: 45 bases in frame from base 1. V is cut back by 5 bases and J by 0 bases, with 6 bases in the junction unmatched. The cohort was made up of 666 healthy bone marrow donors. Cohort members were all nominally healthy when sampled, although unrecorded immune exposures were likely present. The donor was CMV seronegative and belonged to the group of 350 or so seronegative cohort members. Every donor gave a peripheral blood sample, and the peripheral blood mononuclear cells from that sample were used for TCR beta sequencing. Genomic DNA was extracted from the blood cell samples with the Qiagen DNeasy Blood Extraction Kit.

This clonotype was sampled from a man aged 18 to 30 in good health and CMV-seronegative. The sequenced sample was PBMCs. The chain was built from TRBV7-3 and TRBJ2-7, and 8 junction bases match TRBD2. The CDR3 corresponds to CASSLSGGVSYEQYF. The bases are TGTGCCAGCAGCCTGAGCGGGGGAGTCTCCTACGAGCAGTACTTC.